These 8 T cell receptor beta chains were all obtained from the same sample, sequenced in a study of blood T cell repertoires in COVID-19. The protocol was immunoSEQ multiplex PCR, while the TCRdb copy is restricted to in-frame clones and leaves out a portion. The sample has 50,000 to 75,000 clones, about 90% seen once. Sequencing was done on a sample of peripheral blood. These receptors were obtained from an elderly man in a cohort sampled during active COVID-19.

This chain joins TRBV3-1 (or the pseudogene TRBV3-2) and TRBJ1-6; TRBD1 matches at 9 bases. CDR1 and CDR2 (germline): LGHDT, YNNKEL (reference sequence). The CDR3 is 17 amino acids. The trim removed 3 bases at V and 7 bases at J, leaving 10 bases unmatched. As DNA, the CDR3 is TGTGCCAGCAGCCAGGCTAGGACAGGGGCCAGGAATTCACCCCTCCACTTT. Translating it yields CASSQARTGARNSPLHF.

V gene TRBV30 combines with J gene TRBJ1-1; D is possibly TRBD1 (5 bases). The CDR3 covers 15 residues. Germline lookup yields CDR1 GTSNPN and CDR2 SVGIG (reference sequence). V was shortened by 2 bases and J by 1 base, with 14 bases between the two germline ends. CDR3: CAWSFAGLTNTEAFF. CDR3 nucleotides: TGTGCCTGGAGTTTCGCGGGACTCACGAACACTGAAGCTTTCTTT.

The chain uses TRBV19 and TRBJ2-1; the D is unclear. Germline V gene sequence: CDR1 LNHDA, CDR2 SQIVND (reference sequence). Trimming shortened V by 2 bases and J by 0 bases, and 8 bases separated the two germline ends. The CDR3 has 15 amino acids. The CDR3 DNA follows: TGTGCCAGTAGTATAAAGCACAGCTCCTACAATGAGCAGTTCTTC. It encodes CASSIKHSSYNEQFF.

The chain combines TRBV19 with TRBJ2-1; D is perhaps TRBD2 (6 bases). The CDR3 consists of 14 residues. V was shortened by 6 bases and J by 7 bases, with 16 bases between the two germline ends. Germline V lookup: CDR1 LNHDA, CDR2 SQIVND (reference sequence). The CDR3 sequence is CASRGRGSKNEQFF. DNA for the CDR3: TGTGCCAGTAGGGGACGGGGGTCGAAGAATGAGCAGTTCTTC.

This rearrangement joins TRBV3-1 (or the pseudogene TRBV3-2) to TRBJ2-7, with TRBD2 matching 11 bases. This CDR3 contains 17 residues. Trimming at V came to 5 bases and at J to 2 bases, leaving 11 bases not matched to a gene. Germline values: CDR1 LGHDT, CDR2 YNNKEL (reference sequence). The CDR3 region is CASSSSPGLAAPYEQYF. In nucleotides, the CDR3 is TGTGCCAGCAGCTCCTCCCCGGGACTAGCGGCTCCCTACGAGCAGTACTTC.

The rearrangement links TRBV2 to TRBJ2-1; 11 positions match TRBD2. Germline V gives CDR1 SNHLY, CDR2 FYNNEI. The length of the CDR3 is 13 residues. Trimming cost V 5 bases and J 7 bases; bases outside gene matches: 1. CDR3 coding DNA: TGTGCCAGCAGTTCTAGCGGGGGGAATGAGCAGTTCTTC. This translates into CASSSSGGNEQFF.

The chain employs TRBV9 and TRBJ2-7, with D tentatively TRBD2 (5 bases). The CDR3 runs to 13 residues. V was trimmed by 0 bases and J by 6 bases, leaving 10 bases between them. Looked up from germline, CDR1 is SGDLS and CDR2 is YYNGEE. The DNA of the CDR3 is TGTGCCAGCAGCGTAGAGTCTCGGGGCGAGCAGTACTTC. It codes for CASSVESRGEQYF. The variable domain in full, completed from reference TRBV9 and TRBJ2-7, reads DSGVTQTPKHLITATGQRVTLRCSPRSGDLSVYWYQQSLDQGLQFLIQYYNGEERAKGNILERFSAQQFPDLHSELNLSSLELGDSALYFCASSVESRGEQYFGPGTRLTVT.

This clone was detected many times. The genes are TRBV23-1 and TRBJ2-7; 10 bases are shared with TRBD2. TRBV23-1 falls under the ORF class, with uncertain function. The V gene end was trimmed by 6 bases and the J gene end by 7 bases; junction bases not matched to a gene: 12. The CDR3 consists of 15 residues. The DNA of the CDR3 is TGCGCCAGCAGGACCGGGACTAGCGTACGAGAGGAGCAGTACTTC. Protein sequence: CASRTGTSVREEQYF.